This T cell receptor beta chain was recovered during a study of T cells in tuberculosis. Study context: A South African cohort included IGRA-negative adolescents, latently infected IGRA-positive adolescents and adults with active tuberculosis. Study-level results: Active tuberculosis TCR-alpha repertoires lay closer to GMM-specific TCRs than IGRA-negative controls, suggesting clonal expansion. Smaller alpha distances in active tuberculosis partly reflected shorter CDR3-alpha lengths. Using the GMM-specific repertoire gave about 87% accuracy versus roughly 74% with motifs.

Per germline, CDR1 SGHRS and CDR2 YFSETQ. V was pared by 4 bases and J by 7 bases, with 15 bases between. CDR3 length: 13 residues. Here immunoSEQ multiplex PCR was the method, and the copy in TCRdb shows in-frame clones only, minus some. Of about 22,000 clones listed, approximately 97% are singletons. Remarks on this clone: Its antigen is still unknown.

What was sequenced was PBMCs. The receptor was isolated from a donor between 10 and 35 years old with latent tuberculosis or without tuberculosis infection. V gene TRBV5-1 combines with J gene TRBJ2-7, with D perhaps TRBD2 (5 bases). In nucleotides, the CDR3 is TGCGCCAGCAGCGTCGAGGGAGTGTGGGAGCAGTACTTC. Encoded protein: CASSVEGVWEQYF.